This T cell receptor (beta chain) emerged from a study of neurological immune-mediated disorders (dated by TCRdb to between 2019 and 2020). Turning to the overall study: Among the 34 multiple sclerosis patients, relapsing-remitting MS accounted for around 30 and secondary progressive MS accounted for 3. The study compared peripheral blood TCR-beta repertoires of HTLV-I-associated myelopathy (HAM/TSP) patients, multiple sclerosis patients and healthy controls using UMI-based sequencing. Alongside PBMC samples, the set of fewer than 110 TCR-beta libraries contained longitudinal samples, technical triplicates, and paired CD4+ and CD8+ T-cell subsets that had been sorted. The cohort was made up of approximately 69 subjects, consisting of roughly 14 HAM/TSP patients, about 35 multiple sclerosis patients and approximately 20 healthy controls.

cDNA was synthesized by template-switch 5'RACE using a primer carrying a 10-nucleotide random unique molecular identifier by which each TCR transcript was tagged. Every sequencing run covered 15-18 subjects and yielded more than 170 million TCR-beta sequences. The RNeasy kit was used to extract total RNA. TCR-beta VDJ regions were amplified with primers for the TCR constant region and the 5'RACE anchor, using the KAPA Real-time Library Amplification kit. A first PCR added sample indexes and Illumina adaptors, after which a second PCR increased the library yield. After purification with Ampure beads, the TCR product of roughly 650 bp was size-selected on a 2% E-gel SizeSelection system. Before pooling, library quality was assessed on a Bioanalyzer, concentration was determined with Qubit, and library quantification was performed with the Kapa Library Quantification kit. An Illumina HiSeq 2500 sequenced the libraries paired-end 2 x 150 bp. To increase sequence diversity, about 25-31% phiX was spiked into each library pool. The source study handled its data this way. Quality-filtered reads were processed with the UMI-based MiGEC pipeline, and over 90% of raw TCR sequences were removed by the MiGEC pipeline during error correction. VDJ genes were aligned to IMGT germline references, and clonotypes were defined by unique CDR3 amino acid sequence plus V-J genes. Clonal expansion, Shannon diversity and CDR3 relatedness (CalcPairwiseDistances, ClusterSamples) were evaluated with VDJtools, and phylogenetic trees were built with CLCbio workbench. A clone was classed as expanded if it had 8 or more unique UMIs, a cutoff based on coefficient-of-variation modelling across technical triplicates. In TCRdb, the public reads were trimmed at Q25 with fastp and aligned with MiXCR, with productive beta chains retained. CDR3 protein sequences are deduplicated, and each keeps its most common genes and DNA. The authors' filters were not applied to this entry. Across this sample there are about 70,000 distinct CDR3 sequences, with roughly 3.1% seen only once. The ten largest clonotypes hold 4% to 6.5% of the sample.

What the research found in general, with its limitations: TCR clonal expansion was highest in HAM/TSP patients and lowest in MS patients, with MS patients falling below even healthy controls. The MS cluster was not associated with any clinical or MRI features, and the authors stated that larger cohorts are needed. Expanded clones from different subjects shared no identical CDR3 amino acid sequences, which suggests that TCR-beta repertoires were private in all groups. Repertoires from 18 of 34 MS patients were grouped by phylogenetic analysis into a cluster of related CDR3 sequences, suggesting a possible repertoire-level signature.

This clonotype showed up many times. The target of this receptor is not known. Base qualities were left out, and no much larger clone turns up one base away. For unsorted PBMC libraries, 2 million PBMCs were used after storage in RNAlater at -80 degrees C until RNA extraction. Multiple sclerosis patients were enrolled in a US clinical protocol evaluating disease progression by magnetic resonance imaging. PBMCs were separated from peripheral blood using Ficoll-Hypaque density gradient centrifugation and then cryopreserved in liquid nitrogen. The source material was PBMCs. This TCR was recovered from a woman aged 45-60 years with multiple sclerosis.

This receptor has the CDR3 CASSMGQFGGNQPQHF. The DNA sequence follows: TGTGCCAGCAGTATGGGACAGTTTGGAGGCAATCAGCCCCAGCATTTT. The rearranged chain carries TRBV12-3 or TRBV12-4 and TRBJ1-5; 7 bases in between match TRBD1. Trimming leaves V shorter by 5 bases and J shorter by 2 bases, with the junction holding 9 bases beyond the gene matches. The CDR3 runs 16 amino acids, cysteine and phenylalanine included. The CDR3 DNA has 48 bases and is translated from base 1.